This paragraph reports one T cell receptor beta chain. As yet, its antigen is unknown. The data belong to a study of T cell responses to AZD1222 COVID-19 vaccine. Study observations and caveats: Spike-specific TCR depth and breadth grew after two AZD1222 doses. Donors were mostly white British, more females; clonal diversity possibly underestimated.

Both about-4-week and about-12-week second-dose recipients were combined. Assay used: immunoSEQ multiplex PCR; TCRdb lists only in-frame clones, some missing. The sample lists more than 120,000 clones, roughly 90% occurring once. Germline values: CDR1 SGHAT, CDR2 FQDESV (reference sequence). V shed 5 bases, J shed 4 bases, and the junction held 5 bases outside the gene matches. The CDR3 totals 14 residues. The TCR originated in an adult who received the AZD1222 COVID-19 vaccine. The source material was peripheral blood, sampled 28 days after the second AZD1222 dose. The genes are TRBV11-1 and TRBJ2-1; 7 bases align to TRBD2. CDR3 bases: TGTGCCAGCAGCCCCTGGGAGGGTTACAATGAGCAGTTCTTC. Amino acids: CASSPWEGYNEQFF.